A selection of T cell receptor beta chains follows, all from one sample in a study of blood T cell repertoires in COVID-19. Clones were read by immunoSEQ multiplex PCR, and TCRdb kept only the in-frame ones, dropping some. Found here are some 120,000 clones, around 88% of them singletons; the top ten hold 0.88%. The sequenced sample was peripheral blood. The receptor set was obtained from a woman aged 50 to 65 with active or convalescent COVID-19. The CDR3 runs from the conserved cysteine through the conserved F or W. Fields, in order: V gene, D gene, clone size, J gene, CDR3 DNA, CDR3 protein. The D gene is left open where the match is weak. Not all rows give a size; the values are once, few, many and, for expanded clones, a class.

TRBV19	NA	NA	TRBJ1-1	TGTGCCAGTAGTACCCGGGGCAGGGGAGCGACTGAAGCTTTCTTT	CASSTRGRGATEAFF
TRBV11-2	TRBD1	NA	TRBJ1-1	TGTGCCAGCAGCTTGACAGGGGACACTGAAGCTTTCTTT	CASSLTGDTEAFF
TRBV2	TRBD2	NA	TRBJ2-1	TGTGCCAGCAGCGGACTAGCGGGAGAGGGAGGTCTAGTACAGTTCTTC	CASSGLAGEGGLVQFF
TRBV30	NA	NA	TRBJ2-5	TGTGCCTGGAGCCACGCCGCTAGGGGGATCCGGGAGACCCAGTACTTC	CAWSHAARGIRETQYF
TRBV4-3	TRBD1	NA	TRBJ2-5	TGCGCCAGCAGCCAGGAGCTGACAGGGCTTAGGGGATTACAAGAGACCCAGTACTTC	CASSQELTGLRGLQETQYF
TRBV30	NA	NA	TRBJ2-7	TGTGCCTGGAGTGTTGACTTTCCCTACGAGCAGTACTTC	CAWSVDFPYEQYF
TRBV2	NA	NA	TRBJ1-1	TGTGCCAGCAGTGAAGGTAGTTTTGGTACTGAAGCTTTCTTT	CASSEGSFGTEAFF
TRBV3-1/TRBV3-2	TRBD2	NA	TRBJ2-7	TGTGCCAGCAGCCAAGATAATCGGGGACTAGACCCTCGAGAGCAGTACTTC	CASSQDNRGLDPREQYF
TRBV28	TRBD1	NA	TRBJ2-5	TGTGCCAGCAGTTTGGGACAGGGGGCATCGGAGACCCAGTACTTC	CASSLGQGASETQYF
TRBV5-1	TRBD1	NA	TRBJ2-3	TGCGCCAGCAGAGCGGGACAGGGTGTGGATACGCAGTATTTT	CASRAGQGVDTQYF
TRBV3-1/TRBV3-2	NA	NA	TRBJ2-7	TGTGCCAGCAGCCAAGAAAAAGGGGTCGGCTACGAGCAGTACTTC	CASSQEKGVGYEQYF
TRBV6-2/TRBV6-3	TRBD1	NA	TRBJ1-5	TGTGCCAGCAGTTACGACAGGGGTGGCAATCAGCCCCAGCATTTT	CASSYDRGGNQPQHF
TRBV28	NA	NA	TRBJ2-7	TGTGCCAGCAGTCCCCGGGAGCCAACCTACGAGCAGTACTTC	CASSPREPTYEQYF
TRBV7-2	TRBD2	once	TRBJ2-5	TGTGCCAGCAGCTTAGTTCCACGGGGGAGGGTACAGGAGACCCAGTACTTC	CASSLVPRGRVQETQYF
TRBV27	NA	NA	TRBJ1-1	TGTGCCAGCAGGCACGGGGAGGGTATTGAAGCTTTCTTT	CASRHGEGIEAFF
TRBV6-2/TRBV6-3	TRBD2	NA	TRBJ2-2	TGTGCCAGCAGTTACTTAGAGCGGGATGGAGCTAAGAACACCGGGGAGCTGTTTTTT	CASSYLERDGAKNTGELFF
TRBV9	NA	NA	TRBJ1-1	TGTGCCAGCAGTTTTAACATGAACACTGAAGCTTTCTTT	CASSFNMNTEAFF
TRBV30	TRBD1	NA	TRBJ1-2	TGTGCCTGGAGTGAAATCCACAGGGGTGGAGGTGGCTACACCTTC	CAWSEIHRGGGGYTF
TRBV2	TRBD2	NA	TRBJ2-1	TGTGCCAGCAGTCCGACTAGCGGGAGTTGGAATGAGCAGTTCTTC	CASSPTSGSWNEQFF
TRBV7-6	NA	NA	TRBJ2-1	TGTGCCAGCAGCCCTGGCGGAAGCTCCTACAATGAGCAGTTCTTC	CASSPGGSSYNEQFF
TRBV9	TRBD2	once	TRBJ2-2	TGTGCCAGCAGCGCGGGACTAGCGGGCTCCGGGGAGCTGTTTTTT	CASSAGLAGSGELFF
TRBV6-2/TRBV6-3	TRBD2	NA	TRBJ2-7	TGTGCCAGCAGTCCCGGGACTAGCGGGGCGATTAGCTCCTACGAGCAGTACTTC	CASSPGTSGAISSYEQYF
TRBV6-5	TRBD2	NA	TRBJ2-3	TGTGCCAGCAGTCCCCGAGTGCGGGGGATGGAGTATTTT	CASSPRVRGMEYF
TRBV3-1/TRBV3-2	TRBD1	NA	TRBJ2-1	TGTGCCAGCAGCCTATGGGACAGGGGGCGTGAGCAGTTCTTC	CASSLWDRGREQFF
TRBV16	TRBD1	once	TRBJ1-5	TGTGCCAGCAGCCAAGGACAGGGCCCGGGAAATCAGCCCCAGCATTTT	CASSQGQGPGNQPQHF
TRBV28	NA	few	TRBJ1-6	TGTGCCAGCAGTTTAGCGAGGAGCTCCTATAATTCACCCCTCCACTTT	CASSLARSSYNSPLHF
TRBV5-4	TRBD1	NA	TRBJ1-3	TGTGCCAGCAGCTTGGGACAGGGCGGAAACACCATATATTTT	CASSLGQGGNTIYF
TRBV4-1	NA	NA	TRBJ1-6	TGCGCCAGCAGCCAAGGTCCACATAATCCAAATTCACCCCTCCACTTT	CASSQGPHNPNSPLHF
TRBV7-9	NA	NA	TRBJ1-2	TGTGCCAGCAGCTTAGCATACTTACCCCAAGAGGCTGGCTACACCTTC	CASSLAYLPQEAGYTF
TRBV28	NA	NA	TRBJ1-3	TGTGCCAGCAGCGATAGGGGGGGGAATTTGGGAAACACCATATATTTT	CASSDRGGNLGNTIYF
TRBV6-5	TRBD2	NA	TRBJ2-6	TGTGCCCCCCCGGGGGGGCTAGGGGCCAACGTCCTGACTTTC	CAPPGGLGANVLTF
TRBV5-4	TRBD2	NA	TRBJ2-1	TGTGCCAGCAGCTCGACTAGCGGGCGCTCCTACAATGAGCAGTTCTTC	CASSSTSGRSYNEQFF
TRBV7-3	NA	NA	TRBJ2-2	TGTGCCAGCAGCCCAACGGGTACCGGGGAGCTGTTTTTT	CASSPTGTGELFF
TRBV6-2/TRBV6-3	NA	NA	TRBJ1-1	TGTGCCAGCAGTTATGAGCGACCGCCTTACACTGAAGCTTTCTTT	CASSYERPPYTEAFF
TRBV7-8	TRBD1	NA	TRBJ2-1	TGTGCCAGCAGCTCACGGACAGGCAATGAGCAGTTCTTC	CASSSRTGNEQFF
TRBV10-3	NA	few	TRBJ1-1	TGTGCCATCAGTGAGTCGGAGCTTATGAACACTGAAGCTTTCTTT	CAISESELMNTEAFF
TRBV13	NA	NA	TRBJ1-1	TGTGCCAGCAGCTCCGGAGTGAACACTGAAGCTTTCTTT	CASSSGVNTEAFF
TRBV27	NA	NA	TRBJ2-1	TGTGCCAGCAAGGTGACTAGGACGTACAATGAGCAGTTCTTC	CASKVTRTYNEQFF
TRBV19	NA	NA	TRBJ2-1	TGTGCCAGTAGTACCCTTCTAGAGCGGGCCGCCTACAATGAGCAGTTCTTC	CASSTLLERAAYNEQFF
TRBV12-3/TRBV12-4	NA	NA	TRBJ1-2	TGTGCCAGCAGTTCCCCCGGGGATTATGGCTACACCTTC	CASSSPGDYGYTF
TRBV29-1	NA	NA	TRBJ1-2	TGCAGCGTAGGGGACAACGTTGGCTACACCTTC	CSVGDNVGYTF
TRBV27	TRBD2	NA	TRBJ2-7	TGTGCCAGCAGAACCCCTAGCGGCCCCTACGAGCAGTACTTC	CASRTPSGPYEQYF
TRBV7-9	NA	NA	TRBJ2-2	TGTGCCAGCAGCCCTAGGGGGTCCGATTCCACCGGGGAGCTGTTTTTT	CASSPRGSDSTGELFF
TRBV7-9	TRBD1	NA	TRBJ2-3	TGTGCCAGCAGGAGACAGGGTGGTACAGATACGCAGTATTTT	CASRRQGGTDTQYF
TRBV30	TRBD2	NA	TRBJ2-1	TGTGCCTGGAATGGACCTAGCGGCCACAATGAGCAGTTCTTC	CAWNGPSGHNEQFF
TRBV28	TRBD2	NA	TRBJ2-5	TGTGCCAGCAGTTTGATCGGGAGGCACCAAGAGACCCAGTACTTC	CASSLIGRHQETQYF